One and the same sample provided the 14 T cell receptor beta chains below, sequenced in a study of T cells in tuberculosis. Clones were read by immunoSEQ multiplex PCR, and TCRdb kept only the in-frame ones, dropping some. The sample has about 41,000 clones, 95% seen once; the top ten hold 3.6%. The sample taken for sequencing was PBMCs. The origin of the receptors is a donor aged 10-29 years with latent tuberculosis or without tuberculosis infection.

This chain uses TRBV6-6 with TRBJ1-2, with 8 bases that match TRBD1. CDR1 MNHNY and CDR2 SVGAGI come from the germline V gene (reference sequence). The J segment lost 5 bases and the V segment lost 3 bases, leaving 8 bases of the junction unmatched. CDR3 length equals 15 residues. The DNA of the CDR3 is TGTGCCAGCAGTTATTGGACAGGGTACAATTATGGCTACACCTTC. Its translation: CASSYWTGYNYGYTF.

J is TRBJ1-6 and V is TRBV30, with no clear D. Trimming pared 4 bases from V and 4 bases from J, leaving 11 bases between. CDR3 size: 14 residues. Germline-derived CDR1 and CDR2 are GTSNPN and SVGIG (reference sequence). This chain's CDR3 is CAWTEGGYNSPLHF. CDR3 DNA sequence: TGTGCCTGGACGGAAGGAGGGTATAATTCACCCCTCCACTTT.

The chain recombines TRBV2 with TRBJ1-5, with 7 nucleotides matching TRBD1. The V segment lost 4 bases and the J segment 9 bases; nucleotides outside the gene matches: 9. The CDR3 has 14 amino acids. Germline assignment: CDR1 SNHLY and CDR2 FYNNEI. CDR3 in amino acids: CASSVGTALWPQHF. The CDR3 nucleotides are TGTGCCAGCAGTGTAGGGACAGCCCTCTGGCCCCAGCATTTT.

The V and J genes are TRBV6-6 and TRBJ1-1, with D possibly being TRBD1 (5 bases). V dropped 4 bases and J dropped 4 bases, with 16 bases sitting between them. The CDR3 sequence is 15 residues long. Germline values: CDR1 MNHNY, CDR2 SVGAGI (reference sequence). CDR3 residues: CASSLGAPGSTEAFF. In DNA, the CDR3 is TGTGCCAGCAGTTTAGGGGCGCCCGGGAGCACTGAAGCTTTCTTT.

The chain carries TRBV5-6 and TRBJ2-7; unclear D gene. The CDR3 covers 15 residues. V was cut by 6 bases and J by 0 bases, with 16 bases left in between. Germline V gene data show CDR1 as SGHDT and CDR2 as YYEEEE. The CDR3 loop is CASTVSLATSYEQYF. As DNA, the CDR3 is TGTGCCAGCACCGTTAGTCTTGCCACCTCCTACGAGCAGTACTTC.

J is TRBJ1-2 and V is TRBV1; TRBD1 is the table's D call, not checked against the DNA. TRBV1 is designated a pseudogene. This CDR3 has 15 residues. The CDR3 reads CTSSQDYRANYGYTF. The CDR3 DNA reads TGCACCAGCAGCCAAGACTACAGGGCTAACTATGGCTACACCTTC.

The V gene is TRBV28, the J gene TRBJ1-2; TRBD1 might be the D (5 bases). This CDR3 comprises 15 residues. The germline V gene has CDR1 MDHEN and CDR2 SYDVKM. With 2 bases removed from V and 4 bases from J, the gap between germline ends came to 14 bases. The CDR3 is CASSLGGPGGYGYTF. The CDR3 region has the DNA TGTGCCAGCAGTTTAGGCGGACCGGGGGGCTATGGCTACACCTTC.

The rearrangement links TRBV4-1 to TRBJ2-3; 8 nucleotides line up with TRBD2. From germline, CDR1 is MGHRA and CDR2 YSYEKL. This CDR3 spans 16 amino acids. V gave up 0 bases and J gave up 7 bases; unmatched junction bases: 9. As DNA, the CDR3 is TGCGCCAGCAGCCAAGATTGGCGGGGGGCCCTGTATACGCAGTATTTT. Protein: CASSQDWRGALYTQYF.

CDR3 protein: CASRGGGVGDTQYF. CDR3 DNA: TGTGCCAGCAGAGGCGGGGGGGTAGGCGATACGCAGTATTTT. V is TRBV6-1 and J is TRBJ2-3; 9 bases map to TRBD2. The junction had 7 bases not matched to a gene; V was cut back by 6 bases and J by 6 bases. The CDR3 has 14 amino acids. From germline, CDR1 is MNHNS and CDR2 SASEGT.

The chain is built from TRBV30 and TRBJ2-7, with D possibly being TRBD1 (5 bases). V lost 1 base and J lost 3, with 10 bases in between. Germline V gene sequence: CDR1 GTSNPN, CDR2 SVGIG (reference sequence). The length of the CDR3 is 13 residues. This CDR3 reads CAWSAGRDYEQYF. Written as DNA, the CDR3 is TGTGCCTGGAGTGCGGGCAGGGACTACGAGCAGTACTTC.

The rearrangement joins TRBV6-5 to TRBJ1-2; maybe TRBD1 (5 bases). V was cut by 8 bases and J by 4 bases, with 8 bases left in between. Germline V gene lookup returns CDR1 MNHEY and CDR2 SVGAGI. The CDR3 spans 11 residues. DNA for the CDR3: TGTGCCAGCCGGGGGACCTATGGCTACACCTTC. It is translated as CASRGTYGYTF.

In this sample, this clone turned up once. The chain is built from TRBV1 and TRBJ1-2. TRBV1 is a pseudogene locus. The CDR3 length is 15 residues. The CDR3 protein is CTSSQDRRLVYGYTF. In DNA, the CDR3 is TGCACCAGCAGCCAAGATCGGAGGCTTGTCTATGGCTACACCTTC.

This clone showed up just once. The genes are TRBV28 and TRBJ1-2; D unresolved. Germline V gene data show CDR1 as MDHEN and CDR2 as SYDVKM. The CDR3 contains 14 residues. V was shortened by 5 bases and J by 1 base, with 11 bases between the two germline ends. The CDR3 region has the DNA TGTGCCAGCAGTCCCTCGGGGATTAACTATGGCTACACCTTC. Translated: CASSPSGINYGYTF.

This chain joins TRBV29-1 and TRBJ2-3; D possibly corresponds to TRBD2 (5 bases). Germline assignment: CDR1 SQVTM and CDR2 ANQGSEA. The CDR3 is 13 amino acids. Trimming pared 6 bases from V and 3 bases from J, leaving 13 bases between. The CDR3 here is CSVAALATDTQYF. The CDR3 bases are TGCAGCGTAGCTGCGCTAGCTACAGATACGCAGTATTTT.